These T cell receptor beta chains were read from a single sample in a study of shared clonotypes between healthy human individuals. Sequencing was performed with immunoSEQ multiplex PCR; in TCRdb, only in-frame clones are kept and a portion is missing. The table lists roughly 500,000 clones, around 96% of them singletons. The sequencing input was naive CD4+ T cells sorted from blood. The receptors were gathered from a woman between 25 and 40 years old in good health. Both conserved end residues are part of each CDR3. The D gene is left open where the match is weak. Expanded clones are given a class, and other clones once, few, many or no size at all.

CDR3aa: CAWRRDSRSEKLFF
CDR3nt: TGTGCCTGGAGAAGAGACAGCCGAAGTGAAAAACTGTTTTTT
abundance: NA
v_gene: TRBV30
d_gene: NA
j_gene: TRBJ1-4

CDR3aa: CASSERLAKPTDTQYF
CDR3nt: TGTGCCAGCAGCGAGCGACTAGCGAAGCCCACAGATACGCAGTATTTT
abundance: NA
v_gene: TRBV9
d_gene: TRBD2
j_gene: TRBJ2-3

CDR3aa: CASSYYSVGGPISYNEQFF
CDR3nt: TGTGCCAGCAGTTATTACTCGGTGGGAGGGCCAATTTCTTACAATGAGCAGTTCTTC
abundance: NA
v_gene: TRBV27
d_gene: TRBD2
j_gene: TRBJ2-1

CDR3aa: CASSVQGQGGGYTF
CDR3nt: TGTGCCAGCAGTGTTCAAGGACAGGGGGGTGGCTACACCTTC
abundance: NA
v_gene: TRBV2
d_gene: TRBD1
j_gene: TRBJ1-2

CDR3aa: CASSYVAGQQYYNEQFF
CDR3nt: TGTGCCAGCAGCTACGTAGCGGGACAACAATACTACAATGAGCAGTTCTTC
abundance: NA
v_gene: TRBV5-8
d_gene: TRBD2
j_gene: TRBJ2-1

CDR3aa: CASTEGSYNSPLHF
CDR3nt: TGTGCCAGCACCGAGGGATCCTATAATTCACCCCTCCACTTT
abundance: NA
v_gene: TRBV28
d_gene: NA
j_gene: TRBJ1-6

CDR3aa: CASSDIWRPANYGYTF
CDR3nt: TGTGCCAGCAGTGATATCTGGAGGCCCGCTAACTATGGCTACACCTTC
abundance: NA
v_gene: TRBV6-1
d_gene: NA
j_gene: TRBJ1-2

CDR3aa: CAIRTDSSTEAFF
CDR3nt: TGTGCCATCAGGACGGACTCGAGCACTGAAGCTTTCTTT
abundance: NA
v_gene: TRBV10-3
d_gene: NA
j_gene: TRBJ1-1

CDR3aa: CASSITTGRFEELFF
CDR3nt: TGTGCCAGTAGTATAACGACAGGGAGGTTTGAGGAGCTGTTTTTT
abundance: NA
v_gene: TRBV19
d_gene: NA
j_gene: TRBJ2-2

CDR3aa: CASSLVGLFF
CDR3nt: TGTGCCAGCAGCTTGGTAGGGCTGTTTTTT
abundance: NA
v_gene: TRBV5-8
d_gene: NA
j_gene: TRBJ1-4

CDR3aa: CASSLGLAGVETQYF
CDR3nt: TGTGCCAGCAGCCTCGGACTAGCGGGAGTGGAGACCCAGTACTTC
abundance: NA
v_gene: TRBV5-5
d_gene: TRBD2
j_gene: TRBJ2-5

CDR3aa: CASSFWGPYEQYF
CDR3nt: TGTGCCAGCAGTTTTTGGGGGCCGTACGAGCAGTACTTC
abundance: once
v_gene: TRBV27
d_gene: NA
j_gene: TRBJ2-7

CDR3aa: CASSVQGGYGYTF
CDR3nt: TGTGCCAGCTCCGTCCAGGGAGGGTATGGCTACACCTTC
abundance: few
v_gene: TRBV18
d_gene: NA
j_gene: TRBJ1-2

CDR3aa: CASSARRGTNAGELFF
CDR3nt: TGTGCCAGCAGCGCTCGTAGGGGGACGAACGCCGGGGAGCTGTTTTTT
abundance: NA
v_gene: TRBV11-2
d_gene: NA
j_gene: TRBJ2-2

CDR3aa: CASSSLAGREQFF
CDR3nt: TGTGCCAGCAGCTCCCTAGCGGGTCGTGAGCAGTTCTTC
abundance: NA
v_gene: TRBV7-9
d_gene: TRBD2
j_gene: TRBJ2-1

CDR3aa: CASSSIRQGLGGYTF
CDR3nt: TGTGCCAGCAGCAGCATAAGACAGGGATTGGGCGGCTACACCTTC
abundance: NA
v_gene: TRBV5-4
d_gene: TRBD1
j_gene: TRBJ1-2

CDR3aa: CASSLGNSDVTYEQYF
CDR3nt: TGTGCCAGCAGCCTAGGTAACAGTGACGTAACCTACGAGCAGTACTTC
abundance: NA
v_gene: TRBV7-9
d_gene: NA
j_gene: TRBJ2-7

CDR3aa: CASIRGPTYYGYTF
CDR3nt: TGTGCCAGCATCAGGGGTCCTACCTACTATGGCTACACCTTC
abundance: NA
v_gene: TRBV6-5
d_gene: NA
j_gene: TRBJ1-2

CDR3aa: CASSQAFLAGEVTGELFF
CDR3nt: TGTGCCAGCAGCCAAGCTTTTCTAGCGGGAGAGGTCACCGGGGAGCTGTTTTTT
abundance: NA
v_gene: TRBV4-2
d_gene: TRBD2
j_gene: TRBJ2-2

CDR3aa: CASSTTGNEQYF
CDR3nt: TGTGCCAGCAGCACGACAGGGAACGAGCAGTACTTC
abundance: NA
v_gene: TRBV6-6
d_gene: TRBD1
j_gene: TRBJ2-7

CDR3aa: CASRDDRLRETQYF
CDR3nt: TGTGCCAGCAGGGACGACAGACTCCGAGAGACCCAGTACTTC
abundance: NA
v_gene: TRBV2
d_gene: NA
j_gene: TRBJ2-5

CDR3aa: CALGTVNTEAFF
CDR3nt: TGTGCCTTAGGGACAGTGAACACTGAAGCTTTCTTT
abundance: NA
v_gene: TRBV30
d_gene: TRBD1
j_gene: TRBJ1-1

CDR3aa: CASSLAGTEKETQYF
CDR3nt: TGTGCCAGCTCACTCGCCGGGACAGAGAAAGAGACCCAGTACTTC
abundance: NA
v_gene: TRBV18
d_gene: TRBD1
j_gene: TRBJ2-5

CDR3aa: CASSTLPGGDWEKLFF
CDR3nt: TGTGCCAGCAGCACACTCCCAGGGGGCGACTGGGAAAAACTGTTTTTT
abundance: NA
v_gene: TRBV7-6
d_gene: TRBD1
j_gene: TRBJ1-4

CDR3aa: CASSGLGPPNTEAFF
CDR3nt: TGTGCCAGCAGTGGGCTAGGACCCCCGAACACTGAAGCTTTCTTT
abundance: NA
v_gene: TRBV6-1
d_gene: NA
j_gene: TRBJ1-1

CDR3aa: CASSLGTGGSTDTQYF
CDR3nt: TGTGCCAGCAGTTTAGGGACAGGGGGCAGTACAGATACGCAGTATTTT
abundance: NA
v_gene: TRBV28
d_gene: TRBD1
j_gene: TRBJ2-3

CDR3aa: CASSSRDRFRGYTF
CDR3nt: TGTGCCAGCAGCTCCCGGGACAGGTTCCGGGGCTACACCTTC
abundance: NA
v_gene: TRBV11-3
d_gene: TRBD1
j_gene: TRBJ1-2

CDR3aa: CASSGGLAANTGELFF
CDR3nt: TGCGCCAGCAGCGGAGGACTAGCGGCGAACACCGGGGAGCTGTTTTTT
abundance: NA
v_gene: TRBV10-1
d_gene: TRBD2
j_gene: TRBJ2-2

CDR3aa: CASSLAGVAAKNIQYF
CDR3nt: TGTGCCAGCAGCTTAGCGGGAGTGGCGGCCAAAAACATTCAGTACTTC
abundance: NA
v_gene: TRBV11-2
d_gene: NA
j_gene: TRBJ2-4

CDR3aa: CASSLTSGDPSYNEQFF
CDR3nt: TGTGCCAGTAGTCTAACTAGCGGGGACCCCTCCTACAATGAGCAGTTCTTC
abundance: NA
v_gene: TRBV19
d_gene: TRBD2
j_gene: TRBJ2-1

CDR3aa: CASSPRLAGGGADTQYF
CDR3nt: TGTGCCAGCAGCCCGAGACTAGCGGGAGGCGGAGCAGATACGCAGTATTTT
abundance: NA
v_gene: TRBV5-4
d_gene: TRBD2
j_gene: TRBJ2-3

CDR3aa: CASSLMERHGYTF
CDR3nt: TGTGCCAGCAGCTTAATGGAGCGGCATGGCTACACCTTC
abundance: NA
v_gene: TRBV7-9
d_gene: NA
j_gene: TRBJ1-2

CDR3aa: CASSIQKQGRQPQHF
CDR3nt: TGTGCCAGCAGCATCCAGAAACAGGGGAGACAGCCCCAGCATTTT
abundance: NA
v_gene: TRBV21-1
d_gene: NA
j_gene: TRBJ1-5

CDR3aa: CASSIARGLDTGELFF
CDR3nt: TGTGCCAGCAGTATCGCCAGGGGGCTGGACACCGGGGAGCTGTTTTTT
abundance: NA
v_gene: TRBV28
d_gene: TRBD1
j_gene: TRBJ2-2

CDR3aa: CASSSYRGPLYNEQFF
CDR3nt: TGTGCCAGCAGTTCTTACAGGGGGCCCCTTTACAATGAGCAGTTCTTC
abundance: NA
v_gene: TRBV27
d_gene: TRBD1
j_gene: TRBJ2-1

CDR3aa: CASSYDASSYNEQFF
CDR3nt: TGTGCCAGCAGTTACGACGCCAGCTCCTACAATGAGCAGTTCTTC
abundance: NA
v_gene: TRBV6-5
d_gene: NA
j_gene: TRBJ2-1

CDR3aa: CASSLERFPNQPQHF
CDR3nt: TGTGCCAGCAGCCTAGAGAGGTTCCCTAATCAGCCCCAGCATTTT
abundance: NA
v_gene: TRBV7-8
d_gene: NA
j_gene: TRBJ1-5

CDR3aa: CSVAGTGLNEQYF
CDR3nt: TGCAGCGTGGCCGGGACAGGGCTGAACGAGCAGTACTTC
abundance: NA
v_gene: TRBV29-1
d_gene: TRBD1
j_gene: TRBJ2-7

CDR3aa: CASRPPGAVDTIYF
CDR3nt: TGTGCCAGCAGGCCTCCGGGGGCAGTGGACACCATATATTTT
abundance: NA
v_gene: TRBV27
d_gene: NA
j_gene: TRBJ1-3

CDR3aa: CASSLTGYGTGELFF
CDR3nt: TGTGCCAGCTCTCTGACAGGGTACGGCACCGGGGAGCTGTTTTTT
abundance: NA
v_gene: TRBV18
d_gene: TRBD1
j_gene: TRBJ2-2

CDR3aa: CASSYQGELYGYTF
CDR3nt: TGTGCCAGCAGTTACCAGGGCGAACTCTATGGCTACACCTTC
abundance: NA
v_gene: TRBV6-5
d_gene: NA
j_gene: TRBJ1-2